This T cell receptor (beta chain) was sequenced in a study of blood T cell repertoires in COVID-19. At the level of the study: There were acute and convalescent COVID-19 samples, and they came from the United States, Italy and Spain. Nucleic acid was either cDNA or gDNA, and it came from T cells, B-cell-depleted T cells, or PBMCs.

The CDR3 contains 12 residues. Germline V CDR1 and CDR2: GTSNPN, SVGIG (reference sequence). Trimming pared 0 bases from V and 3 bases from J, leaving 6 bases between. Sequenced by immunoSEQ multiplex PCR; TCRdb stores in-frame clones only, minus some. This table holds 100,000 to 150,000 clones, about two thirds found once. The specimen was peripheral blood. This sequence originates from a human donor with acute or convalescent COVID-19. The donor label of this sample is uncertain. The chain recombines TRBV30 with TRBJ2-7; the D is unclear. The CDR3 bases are TGTGCCTGGAGTGTGACAAACTACGAGCAGTACGTC. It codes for CAWSVTNYEQYV.